The present entry profiles one TCR beta chain with its context. The antigen remains unidentified. V shed 3 bases, J shed 0 bases, and the junction held 2 bases outside the gene matches. This CDR3 comprises 15 residues. Germline V lookup: CDR1 SGHTA, CDR2 FQGNSA. This entry is derived from a study of cytomegalovirus exposure and HLA in healthy donors. Study background: Early released data comprised about 85 million unique TCRs from HLA-typed donors. Approximately 81% of more than 300 genotyped donors fell in the Caucasian-associated ancestry cluster. Findings and limits, study-wide: What a later analysis showed was that several of the most significant clusters appeared linked to common viral pathogens. Both high specificity and high sensitivity reportedly marked the classifier's diagnosis of cytomegalovirus status.

The PCR made use of 60 Vbeta and 13 Jbeta primers. Generated by immunoSEQ multiplex PCR, the TCRdb table keeps only in-frame clones and is missing some. Among 85,000 to 100,000 clones listed, around 82% were seen once. The TCR comes from an older woman in good health and CMV-seronegative. The chain links TRBV7-2 to TRBJ1-3, with TRBD1 matching over 7 bases. Material: PBMCs. CDR3 region: CASSLDRNSGNTIYF. CDR3 sequence (DNA): TGTGCCAGCAGCTTGGACAGGAACTCTGGAAACACCATATATTTT.